This T cell receptor beta chain was captured by sequencing in a study of early T cells in non-severe SARS-CoV-2 infection. Turning to the study itself: From unsorted whole blood, bulk RNA was sequenced, and the chains remained unpaired. General study points: Matching against VDJdb likely underestimated virus-specific expansions, favoring anti-spike CD8.

This clonotype has a count of ten or more. The antigen remains unidentified. Unique molecular identifiers (one per individual cDNA molecule) were attached. TCRdb ran MiXCR on the 5' RACE reads and lists one entry per CDR3 protein. Among tens of thousands of distinct CDR3 sequences listed, more than 5% were seen once. V lost 2 bases and J lost 9, with 13 bases in between. The CDR3 has 13 amino acids. Germline values: CDR1 LGHNA, CDR2 YNFKEQ. This sequence was found in an adult who was a healthcare worker with PCR-confirmed SARS-CoV-2 infection or an uninfected control (not recorded which). The chain is built from TRBV4-2 and TRBJ1-2; perhaps TRBD1 as D (5 bases). Sequenced sample: whole blood. The CDR3 DNA follows: TGTGCCAGCAGCCAATTGGGCAGGGAGAGCTACACCTTC. This encodes CASSQLGRESYTF.